The 4 T cell receptor beta chains given below trace back to one sample, sequenced in a study of long-term antiretroviral therapy in people with HIV. The run of the v3.0 immunoSEQ assay was at survey level. Assay: immunoSEQ multiplex PCR; the TCRdb copy retains only in-frame clones and omits some. This table has about 23,000 clones, over 75% appearing once. The sample in question was unsorted PBMCs, obtained 0.3 years after starting antiretroviral therapy. The receptors originated from a man aged 50-59 years with HIV.

The chain employs TRBV4-1 and TRBJ2-5; 9 bases map to TRBD1. J lost 0 bases, V lost 3 bases, and 2 bases had no gene match. The CDR3 length is 15 residues. Germline lookup yields CDR1 MGHRA and CDR2 YSYEKL. CDR3 in amino acids: CASSQGQGYQETQYF. In DNA, the CDR3 is TGCGCCAGCAGCCAGGGACAGGGTTACCAAGAGACCCAGTACTTC.

The chain links TRBV10-3 to TRBJ2-1; 7 positions agree with TRBD1. CDR3 length: 14 residues. Germline values: CDR1 ENHRY, CDR2 SYGVKD. V shed 4 bases and J 7 bases; nucleotides not matched to a gene: 7. The CDR3: CAISARQGGNEQFF. The CDR3 DNA reads TGTGCCATCAGTGCCAGACAGGGTGGGAATGAGCAGTTCTTC.

This chain connects TRBV18 to TRBJ2-2, with TRBD2 as a possible D gene (6 bases). Germline-derived CDR1 and CDR2 are KGHSH and LQKENI. The CDR3 extends over 15 amino acids. The V end was cut by 5 bases, the J end by 0 bases, with 10 bases between. The CDR3: CASSSGLTNTGELFF. DNA for the CDR3: TGTGCCAGCTCATCGGGACTCACGAACACCGGGGAGCTGTTTTTT.

This chain connects TRBV4-3 to TRBJ2-7, with 11 bases identical to TRBD2. V shed 4 bases and J 3 bases; nucleotides not matched to a gene: 2. Germline CDR1 reads LGHNA; CDR2 reads YSLEER. The CDR3 consists of 14 residues. The CDR3 loop reads CASSPGTSGYEQYF. The CDR3 DNA reads as TGCGCCAGCAGCCCCGGGACTAGCGGCTACGAGCAGTACTTC.